The 23 T cell receptor beta chains reported below all come from one sample, sequenced in a study of response to subunit inactivated influenza vaccine. TCRdb processed the RT-PCR reads anew with MiXCR; each CDR3 protein has one entry. The data show under 950,000 distinct CDR3 sequences, roughly 20% seen once. Material: PBMCs from blood, obtained around 5 days after vaccination. These receptors originate from a man in his fifties who received an inactivated influenza vaccine.

The chain employs TRBV4-3 and TRBJ2-7; D gene unclear. The CDR3 totals 15 residues. The germline V gene encodes CDR1 LGHNA and CDR2 YSLEER. Trimming took 0 bases from V and 7 from J, leaving 16 bases between them. The CDR3 DNA follows: TGCGCCAGCAGCCAAGAAAGGCATACGACTGGGGAGCAGTACTTC. Residues: CASSQERHTTGEQYF.

This clonotype was found a few times. The CDR3 nucleotides read TGCAGTGCTGTTAGACTAGCGGGAGGCAGTACAGATACGCAGTATTTT. Amino acids: CSAVRLAGGSTDTQYF. The rearrangement uses TRBV20-1 and TRBJ2-3, with 13 bases fitting TRBD2. The CDR3 covers 16 residues. J was trimmed by 3 bases and V by 5 bases; bases with no gene match: 8. Germline CDR1 DFQATT, CDR2 SNEGSKA (reference sequence).

This clonotype was seen more than once but under ten times. The chain links TRBV4-2 to TRBJ1-3; the D is unclear. CDR1 LGHNA and CDR2 YNFKEQ come from the germline V gene. The germline V and J ends were trimmed by 4 bases and 4 bases, with 14 bases remaining between them. The CDR3 is 15 residues long. The CDR3 loop is CASSRERSGGNTIYF. As DNA, the CDR3 is TGTGCCAGCAGCCGCGAACGGTCCGGCGGAAACACCATATATTTT.

This clonotype was counted a few times. The chain combines TRBV12-3 or TRBV12-4 with TRBJ2-3, with a tentative D call TRBD2 (7 bases). The CDR3 extends over 15 amino acids. Trimming removed 5 bases at V and 2 bases at J, with 14 bases between. The CDR3 reads CASSRSGGHTDTQYF. The DNA of the CDR3 is TGTGCCAGCAGTCGATCCGGGGGGCACACAGATACGCAGTATTTT.

The J gene is TRBJ1-1, the V gene TRBV5-1; 7 bases are shared with TRBD1. Germline V gene sequence: CDR1 SGHRS, CDR2 YFSETQ. The CDR3 totals 14 residues. The junction had 9 bases not matched to a gene; V was cut back by 3 bases and J by 7 bases. CDR3 bases: TGCGCCAGCAGCTCGCGACAGGGACGAGGTGAAGCTTTCTTT. Amino acid sequence: CASSSRQGRGEAFF.

This clonotype was seen a handful of times. The V call is TRBV11-2, the J call TRBJ2-5, with 9 nucleotides matching TRBD1. Trimming took 7 bases from V and 4 from J; bases not matched to a gene: 4. The V gene's germline CDR1 is SGHAT and CDR2 FQNNGV. The CDR3 has 13 amino acids. The chain's CDR3 is CASTTGGVETQYF. CDR3 nucleotide sequence: TGTGCCAGCACCACAGGGGGCGTAGAGACCCAGTACTTC.

This clonotype showed up just a few times. The chain joins TRBV12-3 or TRBV12-4 to TRBJ2-1; weak D call: TRBD2 (5 bases). V was cut by 4 bases and J by 2 bases, with 18 bases left in between. The CDR3 sequence is 17 residues long. CDR3 sequence: CASSSPSRAGPYNEQFF. CDR3 DNA sequence: TGTGCCAGCAGTTCGCCCTCTCGGGCGGGCCCCTACAATGAGCAGTTCTTC.

This sequence joins TRBV10-3 and TRBJ2-3, with D hard to call. CDR1 ENHRY and CDR2 SYGVKD come from the germline V gene. The CDR3 has 13 amino acids. V was clipped by 4 bases and J by 9 bases, with 14 bases between them. This CDR3 is CAISGSPPQTQYF. CDR3 coding DNA: TGTGCCATCAGTGGGTCGCCACCACAGACGCAGTATTTT.

This chain links TRBV29-1 with TRBJ2-1; TRBD2 agrees at 12 bases. This CDR3 is 16 amino acids long. The germline V gene encodes CDR1 SQVTM and CDR2 ANQGSEA. V was pared by 3 bases and J by 8 bases, with 11 bases of the junction left unmatched. The CDR3 region has the DNA TGCAGCGTTGAGGGGGAGACTAGCGGGAGTATCTATGAGCAGTTCTTC. Translating gives CSVEGETSGSIYEQFF.

The gene calls are TRBV28 and TRBJ2-1; 14 bases line up with TRBD2. This CDR3 has 16 amino acids. Germline V gene sequence: CDR1 MDHEN, CDR2 SYDVKM. Trimming cost V 6 bases and J 10 bases; bases outside gene matches: 11. The CDR3 loop reads CASRPIGTSGSWEQFF. In DNA form, the CDR3 reads TGTGCCAGCAGACCAATCGGGACTAGCGGGAGTTGGGAGCAGTTCTTC.

This clonotype was seen more than once but under ten times. The chain has TRBV10-1 and TRBJ2-7; D gene ambiguous. This CDR3 spans 14 amino acids. Trimming cost V 1 base and J 0 bases, with 7 bases left between them. Per the germline V gene, CDR1 is WNHNN and CDR2 is SYGVQD (reference sequence). CDR3 in DNA: TGCGCCAGCAGTGAGTGGTCAGACTCCTACGAGCAGTACTTC. It specifies CASSEWSDSYEQYF.

This clonotype was counted a few times. The chain couples TRBV10-3 to TRBJ2-5, with 15 nucleotides matching TRBD2. The J segment lost 2 bases and the V segment lost 5 bases, leaving 3 bases of the junction unmatched. Germline values: CDR1 ENHRY, CDR2 SYGVKD. The CDR3 length is 16 residues. In DNA, the CDR3 is TGTGCCATCAGTAGGGGGACTAGCGGGGGGCAAGAGACCCAGTACTTC. It encodes CAISRGTSGGQETQYF.

This clonotype occurred a few times. This chain connects TRBV7-8 to TRBJ2-3, with D possibly called TRBD1 or TRBD2 (5 bases each). In germline, CDR1 is SGHVS, CDR2 FQNEAQ. Trimming pared 7 bases from V and 2 bases from J, leaving 13 bases between. This CDR3 comprises 14 residues. The CDR3 DNA follows: TGTGCCAGCAAAGAGGGGCGCGCCACAGATACGCAGTATTTT. Its translation: CASKEGRATDTQYF.

The genes are TRBV30 and TRBJ2-1; 9 bases are shared with TRBD2. Germline V gene sequence: CDR1 GTSNPN, CDR2 SVGIG (reference sequence). This CDR3 is 13 amino acids long. Trimming at V came to 8 bases and at J to 4 bases, leaving 6 bases not matched to a gene. CDR3 sequence reads: CAQTSGLYNEQFF. The DNA for the CDR3 is TGTGCCCAGACTAGCGGTCTTTACAATGAGCAGTTCTTC.

The rearrangement joins TRBV6-2 or TRBV6-3 to TRBJ2-7, with 7 bases fitting TRBD1. Germline CDR1 is MNHEY and CDR2 is SVGEGT. This CDR3 comprises 14 residues. V shed 6 bases and J 3 bases; nucleotides not matched to a gene: 8. DNA of the CDR3: TGTGCCAGCAGAGATCCGGGACAGAACTACGAGCAGTACTTC. It yields the protein CASRDPGQNYEQYF.

This clonotype occurred many times. This chain links TRBV5-1 with TRBJ2-7; unclear D gene. V lost 0 bases and J 5 bases, leaving 12 bases between the germline ends. Germline V gene lookup returns CDR1 SGHRS and CDR2 YFSETQ. This CDR3 spans 14 amino acids. The CDR3 nucleotides read TGCGCCAGCAGCTTGGAACAGTTGGGGAACGAGCAGTACTTC. Protein sequence: CASSLEQLGNEQYF. Using reference TRBV5-1 and TRBJ2-7 for the parts outside the CDR3, the full variable domain is KAGVTQTPRYLIKTRGQQVTLSCSPISGHRSVSWYQQTPGQGLQFLFEYFSETQRNKGNFPGRFSGRQFSNSRSEMNVSTLELGDSALYLCASSLEQLGNEQYFGPGTRLTVT.

Only a few counts were recorded for this clonotype. This CDR3 reads CSAQGGLTGELFF. DNA for the CDR3: TGCAGTGCCCAGGGGGGCCTCACCGGGGAGCTGTTTTTT. The V and J genes are TRBV20-1 and TRBJ2-2; D may be TRBD1 (7 bases). The length of the CDR3 is 13 residues. Germline V gene sequence: CDR1 DFQATT, CDR2 SNEGSKA (reference sequence). Trimming removed 6 bases from V and 4 bases from J, with 12 bases in between.

The chain combines TRBV5-1 with TRBJ2-5, with 10 bases fitting TRBD2. The germline V gene has CDR1 SGHRS and CDR2 YFSETQ. After removal of 4 bases from V and 3 bases from J, the junction contained 9 bases not matched to a gene. CDR3 length: 16 amino acids. Here the CDR3 reads CASSKILAGVEETQYF. DNA of the CDR3: TGCGCCAGCAGCAAAATCCTAGCGGGAGTAGAAGAGACCCAGTACTTC.

Comments on this clonotype: The junction differs from germline at one of its ends, possibly a read error. The J gene is TRBJ1-4, the V gene TRBV5-1; the D gene is possibly TRBD1 (5 bases). The CDR3 runs to 14 residues. The germline CDR1 and CDR2 sequences are SGHRS and YFSETQ. This CDR3 reads CASSPRDPKEKLFF. As DNA, the CDR3 is TGCGCCAGCAGCCCCAGGGATCCTAAGGAAAAACTGTTTTTT.

The rearrangement uses TRBV6-2 or TRBV6-3 and TRBJ2-7; 9 bases match TRBD1. Losses at the gene ends were 2 bases for V and 2 bases for J; bases not matched to a gene: 16. The length of the CDR3 is 19 residues. Germline CDR1 and CDR2: MNHEY and SVGEGT. In DNA form, the CDR3 reads TGTGCCAGCAGTTACGTCCGGGACAGGGTGATCAGTGGAACCTACGAGCAGTACTTC. It codes for CASSYVRDRVISGTYEQYF.

The CDR3 nucleotides are TGTGCCAGCAGTGAAGTGGGCCGGGACGAGCAGTACTTC. Translated, it gives CASSEVGRDEQYF. The genes are TRBV6-1 and TRBJ2-7; D uncertain. CDR3 length equals 13 residues. The germline CDR1 and CDR2 sequences are MNHNS and SASEGT. The ends were cut back, 1 base at V and 5 bases at J, with 9 bases in the middle.

The CDR3: CASSLDKVYEQYF. CDR3 sequence (DNA): TGCGCCAGCAGCTTGGACAAGGTCTACGAGCAGTACTTC. V and J are TRBV5-1 and TRBJ2-7; no definite D call. CDR3 size: 13 residues. V lost 0 bases to trimming and J lost 3 bases, with 7 bases between them. The V gene's germline CDR1 is SGHRS and CDR2 YFSETQ. The full variable domain, completed using reference TRBV5-1 and TRBJ2-7, is KAGVTQTPRYLIKTRGQQVTLSCSPISGHRSVSWYQQTPGQGLQFLFEYFSETQRNKGNFPGRFSGRQFSNSRSEMNVSTLELGDSALYLCASSLDKVYEQYFGPGTRLTVT.

V usage is TRBV11-2 and J usage is TRBJ2-6, with TRBD2 matching over 9 bases. This CDR3 has 18 residues. Germline V CDR1 and CDR2: SGHAT, FQNNGV. The V gene end was trimmed by 5 bases and the J gene end by 0 bases; junction bases not matched to a gene: 8. CDR3 DNA: TGTGCCAGCAGCCCACGACTAGCGGCCAGCTCTGGGGCCAACGTCCTGACTTTC. Its translation: CASSPRLAASSGANVLTF.